The clone carrying this T cell receptor beta chain was detected many times. One entry per CDR3 protein results from TCRdb running MiXCR on the RT-PCR reads. The sample has around 700,000 distinct CDR3 sequences; 12% to 15% are singletons. V was pared by 1 base and J by 1 base, with 8 bases between. This CDR3 comprises 15 residues. Germline V gives CDR1 ENHRY, CDR2 SYGVKD. This chain joins TRBV10-3 and TRBJ2-1, with D unresolved. The source of this sequence is a female donor in good health, serving as a healthy control. The specimen was memory CD4+ T cells from blood. In nucleotides, the CDR3 is TGTGCCATCAGTGAGTTAGGAGAATCCTACAATGAGCAGTTCTTC. Residues: CAISELGESYNEQFF.